These T cell receptor beta chains were read from a single sample in a study of blood T cell repertoires in COVID-19. This table comes from immunoSEQ multiplex PCR, and its TCRdb copy is limited to in-frame clones, with some not included. The sample has 200,000 to 250,000 clones; about 87% are singletons. Material: peripheral blood. The receptors were sampled from a man aged 25-45 years with COVID-19, enrolled during active disease. Both conserved end residues are part of each CDR3.

V gene	CDR3 protein
TRBV12-3/TRBV12-4	CASTAQGYGYTF
TRBV4-2	CASSQGLSTGTGNYEQYF
TRBV18	CASSPQGPGNTIYF
TRBV27	CASSLSGRSGYGYTF
TRBV14	CASSPFSQTEAFF
TRBV28	CASTQPTGRQPQHF
TRBV5-4	CASSLSSSGGRREQYF
TRBV9	CASSLGLGTGGPLNEQFF
TRBV7-9	CASSFDRVGTEAFF
TRBV7-2	CASSAAGGAVTEAFF
TRBV5-6	CASSRTINEQFF
TRBV9	CASSVESGGGRWSQETQYF
TRBV24-1	CATTGQGRTEAFF
TRBV7-2	CASSLWGREQYF
TRBV27	CASSLRVPTGDYNSPLHF
TRBV14	CASSFTAGTGESTEAFF
TRBV28	CASSLQGPSTDTQYF
TRBV28	CASSLLAGYSYEQYF
TRBV21-1	CASSPESLAKNIQYF
TRBV18	CASSPNPRGGNTEAFF
TRBV2	CASSDVGTGGGQPQHF
TRBV6-5	CASSYSDRAGNTIYF
TRBV6-5	CASSYSSGAGYEQYF
TRBV27	CASRLQGAILYEQYF
TRBV28	CASRTGKPYGYTF
TRBV5-1	CASSLDGLNTEAFF
TRBV6-1	CASSDRRDFEQYF
TRBV4-2	CASSQSYLGQTYEQYF
TRBV25-1	CASSELTLGVYEQYF
TRBV5-4	CASSPMGLAGQETQYF
TRBV7-2	CASSLGFGEREQYF
TRBV7-9	CASSLAGRAGETQYF
TRBV4-1	CASSHGTGSYEQYF
TRBV7-6	CASAAGSNTEAFF
TRBV19	CASNRGIYNEQFF
TRBV11-3	CASSYDRGSGNEQFF
TRBV9	CASSTGVLSGNTIYF
TRBV6-5	CASSLGTGGGYGYTF
TRBV6-5	CASSKRDRGFSGYTF
TRBV28	CASSLGWSYEQYF
TRBV6-6	CASSYLDRVESYEQYF
TRBV27	CASSLSPSQLYGYTF
TRBV7-2	CASSLSGTGFSEQYF
TRBV4-1	CASSLMTGASYEQYF
TRBV27	CASGLSNSFSYNEQFF
TRBV18	CASSPVVAGDGTYNEQFF
TRBV5-1	CASSLWPGPNTEAFF
TRBV15	CATSRDVGTGYGYTF
TRBV7-3	CASSLTGTSSGEAFF
TRBV6-5	CASSLNRDGTDTQYF
TRBV7-3	CASSSWSGSGEQFF
TRBV19	CASSIRDRVVASFDSNQPQHF
TRBV5-5	CASSLSTVEGGYTF
TRBV5-1	CASSLVFRMNTEAFF
TRBV6-6	CASKDRGGGNTEAFF
TRBV5-6	CASSSSYEQYF
TRBV6-5	CASSYSGGYGTDTQYF